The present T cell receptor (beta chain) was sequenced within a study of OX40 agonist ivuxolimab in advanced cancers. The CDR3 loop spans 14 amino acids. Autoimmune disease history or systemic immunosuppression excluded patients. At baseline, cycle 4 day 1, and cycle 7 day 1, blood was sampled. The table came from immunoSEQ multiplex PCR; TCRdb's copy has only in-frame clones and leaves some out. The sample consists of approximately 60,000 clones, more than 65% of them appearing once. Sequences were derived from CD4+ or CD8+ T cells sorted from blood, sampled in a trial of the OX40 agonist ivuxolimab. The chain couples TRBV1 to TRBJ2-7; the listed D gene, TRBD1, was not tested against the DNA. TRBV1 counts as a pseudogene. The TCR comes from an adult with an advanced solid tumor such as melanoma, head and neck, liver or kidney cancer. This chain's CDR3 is CTSSLGQGKYEQYF. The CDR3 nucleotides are TGCACCAGCAGCCTGGGACAGGGGAAGTACGAGCAGTACTTC.